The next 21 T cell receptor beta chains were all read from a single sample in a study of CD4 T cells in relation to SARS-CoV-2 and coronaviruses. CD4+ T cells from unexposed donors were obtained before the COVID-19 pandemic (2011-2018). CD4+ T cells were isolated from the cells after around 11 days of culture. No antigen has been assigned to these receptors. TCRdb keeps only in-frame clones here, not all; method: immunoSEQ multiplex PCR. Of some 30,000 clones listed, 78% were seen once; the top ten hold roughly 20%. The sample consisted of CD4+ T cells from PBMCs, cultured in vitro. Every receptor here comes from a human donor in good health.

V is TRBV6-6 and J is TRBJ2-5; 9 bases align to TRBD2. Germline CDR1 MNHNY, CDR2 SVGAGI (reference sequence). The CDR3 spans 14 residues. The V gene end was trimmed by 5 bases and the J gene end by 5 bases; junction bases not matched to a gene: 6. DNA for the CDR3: TGTGCCAGCAGTAGGACTAGCGTTCAGGAGACCCAGTACTTC. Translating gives CASSRTSVQETQYF.

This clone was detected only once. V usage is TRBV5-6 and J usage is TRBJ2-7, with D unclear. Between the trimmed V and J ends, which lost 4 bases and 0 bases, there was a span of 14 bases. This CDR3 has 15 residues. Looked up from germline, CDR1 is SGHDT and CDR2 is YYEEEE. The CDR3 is CASSPVGGGSYEQYF. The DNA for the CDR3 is TGTGCCAGCAGCCCCGTGGGCGGTGGCTCCTACGAGCAGTACTTC.

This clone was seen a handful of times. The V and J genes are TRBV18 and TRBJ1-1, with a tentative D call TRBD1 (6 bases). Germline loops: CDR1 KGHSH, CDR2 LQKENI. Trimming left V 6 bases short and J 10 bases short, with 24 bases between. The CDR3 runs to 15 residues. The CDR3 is CASSPEAAQGPGAFF. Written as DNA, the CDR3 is TGTGCCAGCTCGCCAGAGGCAGCACAGGGACCCGGAGCTTTCTTT.

The CDR3 coding sequence is TGTGCCAGCAGCTTAGGTCAGGACTACAATGAGCAGTTCTTC. The encoded protein is CASSLGQDYNEQFF. This chain links TRBV7-2 with TRBJ2-1; no reliable D call. CDR1 is SGHTA and CDR2 is FQGNSA in the germline V gene. The length of the CDR3 is 14 residues. Trimming removed 1 base at V and 3 bases at J, with 7 bases between.

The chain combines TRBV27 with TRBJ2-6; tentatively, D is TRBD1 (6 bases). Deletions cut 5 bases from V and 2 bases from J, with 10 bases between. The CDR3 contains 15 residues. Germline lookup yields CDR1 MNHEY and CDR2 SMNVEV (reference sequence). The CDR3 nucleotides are TGTGCCAGCAGTCAATACAGGGCTGGGGCCAACGTCCTGACTTTC. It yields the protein CASSQYRAGANVLTF.

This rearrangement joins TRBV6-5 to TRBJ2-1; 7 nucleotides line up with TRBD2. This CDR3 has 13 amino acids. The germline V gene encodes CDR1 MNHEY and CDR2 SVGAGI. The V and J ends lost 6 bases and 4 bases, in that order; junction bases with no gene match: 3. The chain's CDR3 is CASRRAGYNEQFF. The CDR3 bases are TGTGCCAGCAGGAGAGCGGGATACAATGAGCAGTTCTTC.

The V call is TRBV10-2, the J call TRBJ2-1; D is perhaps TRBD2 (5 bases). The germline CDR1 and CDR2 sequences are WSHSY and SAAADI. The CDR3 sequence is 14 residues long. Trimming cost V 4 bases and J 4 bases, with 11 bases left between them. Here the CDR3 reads CASSADLPYNEQFF. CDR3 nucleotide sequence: TGCGCCAGCAGTGCGGACTTGCCTTACAATGAGCAGTTCTTC.

DNA of the CDR3: TGTGCCTGGAGTGTACCCCCCAGCTGGGGCTACACCTTC. Protein sequence: CAWSVPPSWGYTF. J is TRBJ1-2 and V is TRBV30; D uncertain. In germline, CDR1 is GTSNPN, CDR2 SVGIG (reference sequence). The CDR3 extends over 13 amino acids. Trimming took off 0 bases at V and 8 bases at J, with 13 bases between the two ends. Filled out from reference TRBV30 and TRBJ1-2, the complete variable domain reads SQTIHQWPATLVQPVGSPLSLECTVEGTSNPNLYWYRQAAGRGLQLLFYSVGIGQISSEVPQNLSASRPQDRQFILSSKKLLLSDSGFYLCAWSVPPSWGYTFGSGTRLTVV.

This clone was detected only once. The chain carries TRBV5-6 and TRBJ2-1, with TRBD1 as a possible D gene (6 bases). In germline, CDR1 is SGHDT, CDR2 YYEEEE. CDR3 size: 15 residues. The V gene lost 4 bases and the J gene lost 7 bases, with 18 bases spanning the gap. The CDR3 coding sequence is TGTGCCAGCAGCCCCCAGGGGCAAGGTTGGAATGAGCAGTTCTTC. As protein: CASSPQGQGWNEQFF.

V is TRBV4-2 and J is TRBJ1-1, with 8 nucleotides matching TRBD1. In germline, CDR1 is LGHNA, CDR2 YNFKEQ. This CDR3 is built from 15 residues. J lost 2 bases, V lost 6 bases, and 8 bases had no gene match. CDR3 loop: CASRLTGTGNTEAFF. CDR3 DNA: TGTGCCAGCAGATTAACCGGGACAGGTAACACTGAAGCTTTCTTT.

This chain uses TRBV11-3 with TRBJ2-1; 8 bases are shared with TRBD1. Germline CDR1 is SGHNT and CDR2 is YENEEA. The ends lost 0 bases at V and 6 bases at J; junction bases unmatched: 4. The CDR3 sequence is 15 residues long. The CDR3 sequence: CASSLEGQGANEQFF. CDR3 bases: TGTGCCAGCAGCTTAGAGGGGCAGGGGGCCAATGAGCAGTTCTTC.

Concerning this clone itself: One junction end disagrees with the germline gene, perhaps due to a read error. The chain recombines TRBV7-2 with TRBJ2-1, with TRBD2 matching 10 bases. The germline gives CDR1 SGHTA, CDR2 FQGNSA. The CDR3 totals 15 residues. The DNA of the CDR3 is TGTGCCAGCAGTTTAGCGGGGGGCATCTACAATGAGCAGTTCTTC. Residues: CASSLAGGIYNEQFF. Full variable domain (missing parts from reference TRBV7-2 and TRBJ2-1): GAGVSQSPSNKVTEKGKDVELRCDPISGHTALYWYRQSLGQGLEFLIYFQGNSAPDKSGLPSDRFSAERTGGSVSTLTIQRTQQEDSAVYLCASSLAGGIYNEQFFGPGTRLTVL.

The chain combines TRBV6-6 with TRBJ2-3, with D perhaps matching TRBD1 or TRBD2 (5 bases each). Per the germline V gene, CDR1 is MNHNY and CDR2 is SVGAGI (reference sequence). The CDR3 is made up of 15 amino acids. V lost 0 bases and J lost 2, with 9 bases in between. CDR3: CASSYSGENTDTQYF. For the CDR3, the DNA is TGTGCCAGCAGTTACTCGGGGGAGAACACAGATACGCAGTATTTT.

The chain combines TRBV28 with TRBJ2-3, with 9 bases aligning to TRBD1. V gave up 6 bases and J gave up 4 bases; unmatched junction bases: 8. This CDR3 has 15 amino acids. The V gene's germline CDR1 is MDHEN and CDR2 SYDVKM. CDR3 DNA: TGTGCCAGCAGCGGCGCGGGACAGGGCTCAGATACGCAGTATTTT. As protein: CASSGAGQGSDTQYF.

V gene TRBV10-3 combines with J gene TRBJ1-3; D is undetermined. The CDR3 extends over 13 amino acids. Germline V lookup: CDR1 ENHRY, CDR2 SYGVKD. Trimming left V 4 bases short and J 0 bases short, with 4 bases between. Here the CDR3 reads CAISASSGNTIYF. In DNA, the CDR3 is TGTGCCATCAGTGCCAGCTCTGGAAACACCATATATTTT.

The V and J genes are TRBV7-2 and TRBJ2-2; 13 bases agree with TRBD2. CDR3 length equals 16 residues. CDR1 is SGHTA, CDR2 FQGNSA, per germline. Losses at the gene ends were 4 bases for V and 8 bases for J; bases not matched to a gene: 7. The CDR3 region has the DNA TGTGCCAGCAGCTCAATCGGGACTAGCGGGGAGGGGGAGCTGTTTTTT. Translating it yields CASSSIGTSGEGELFF.

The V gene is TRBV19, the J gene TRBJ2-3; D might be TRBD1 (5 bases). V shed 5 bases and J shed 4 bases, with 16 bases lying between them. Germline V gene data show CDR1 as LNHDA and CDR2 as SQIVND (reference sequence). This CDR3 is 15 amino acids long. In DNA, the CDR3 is TGTGCCAGTAGTGGGCAGGGTTTTAGTGCAGATACGCAGTATTTT. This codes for CASSGQGFSADTQYF.

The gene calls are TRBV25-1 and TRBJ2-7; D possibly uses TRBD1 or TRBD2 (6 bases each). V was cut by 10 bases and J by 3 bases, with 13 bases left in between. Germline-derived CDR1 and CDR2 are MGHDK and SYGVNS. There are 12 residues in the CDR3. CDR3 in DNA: TGTGCCACCAAGGAGGGGGGCTACGAGCAGTACTTC. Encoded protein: CATKEGGYEQYF.

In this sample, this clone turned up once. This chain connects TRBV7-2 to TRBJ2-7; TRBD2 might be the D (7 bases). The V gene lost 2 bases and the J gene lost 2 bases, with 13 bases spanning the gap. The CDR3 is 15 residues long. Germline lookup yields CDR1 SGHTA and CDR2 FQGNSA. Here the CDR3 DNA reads TGTGCCAGCAGCTTAACCGAGGGGGGGACCTACGAGCAGTACTTC. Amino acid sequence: CASSLTEGGTYEQYF.

The CDR3 loop reads CASSLGVGDYEQYF. As DNA, the CDR3 is TGTGCCAGCAGCTTGGGGGTAGGGGACTACGAGCAGTACTTC. The V gene is TRBV7-2, the J gene TRBJ2-7, with D perhaps matching TRBD1 or TRBD2 (5 bases each). This CDR3 has 14 amino acids. The germline V gene has CDR1 SGHTA and CDR2 FQGNSA. V was pared by 3 bases and J by 3 bases, with 12 bases between.

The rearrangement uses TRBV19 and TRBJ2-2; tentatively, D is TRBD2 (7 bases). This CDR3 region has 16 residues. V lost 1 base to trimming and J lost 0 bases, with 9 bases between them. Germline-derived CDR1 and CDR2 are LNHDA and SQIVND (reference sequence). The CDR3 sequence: CASSIGGGSNTGELFF. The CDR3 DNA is TGTGCCAGTAGTATAGGCGGGGGCTCGAACACCGGGGAGCTGTTTTTT.